These 30 T cell receptor beta chains were sequenced from one sample in a study of identical twins listed by TCRdb under 2016. Library preparation was by 5' RACE. Data came from an Illumina HiSeq 2000. The public reads were reanalyzed by TCRdb: fastp trimming at Q25, MiXCR alignment, in-frame beta chains only. CDR3 protein sequences are deduplicated, and each keeps its most common genes and DNA. The sample records around 1.7 million distinct CDR3 sequences, about 30% of which are singletons. Approximately 0.29% of the sample goes to the ten largest clones. Sequencing was done on a sample of cord blood. The source is a newborn girl in good health.

This chain links TRBV5-8 with TRBJ1-2, with D perhaps TRBD1 (5 bases). Trimming cost V 4 bases and J 3 bases, with 13 bases left between them. CDR1 and CDR2 (germline): SGHTS, YDEGEE. The length of the CDR3 is 14 residues. CDR3 nucleotides: TGTGCCAGCAGCCTCAAGGGGACCTACTATGGCTACACCTTC. Translated, it gives CASSLKGTYYGYTF.

This clonotype was observed a handful of times. The junction differs from germline at one of its ends, possibly a read error. This rearrangement joins TRBV7-9 to TRBJ1-1, with a tentative D call TRBD1 (6 bases). Germline values: CDR1 SEHNR, CDR2 FQNEAQ (reference sequence). This CDR3 has 11 residues. The CDR3 DNA reads as TGTACCAGCAGCGGCGGGACAGAAGCTTTCTTT. Translation: CTSSGGTEAFF.

J is TRBJ2-1 and V is TRBV20-1; D is perhaps TRBD2 (6 bases). CDR1 is DFQATT and CDR2 is SNEGSKA in the germline V gene (reference sequence). CDR3 size: 12 residues. V was trimmed by 6 bases and J by 4 bases, leaving 10 bases between them. The DNA for the CDR3 is TGCAGTGCCCCCGGGGGATACAATGAGCAGTTCTTC. It codes for CSAPGGYNEQFF.

The V and J genes are TRBV20-1 and TRBJ2-3; possible D gene TRBD2, 5 bases. Germline V CDR1 and CDR2: DFQATT, SNEGSKA (reference sequence). V dropped 3 bases and J dropped 9 bases, with 10 bases sitting between them. The CDR3 sequence is 11 residues long. The CDR3 spells CSARDSPTQYF. The CDR3 bases are TGCAGTGCTAGGGACTCCCCGACGCAGTATTTT.

This clonotype turned up a few times. This sequence joins TRBV20-1 and TRBJ1-2, with unresolved D. V lost 3 bases, J lost 4 bases, and 9 bases lay in between. Germline-derived CDR1 and CDR2 are DFQATT and SNEGSKA (reference sequence). The CDR3 is 12 amino acids. The CDR3 reads CSASRTLYGYTF. The CDR3 DNA is TGCAGTGCTAGCAGGACCCTCTATGGCTACACCTTC.

The genes are TRBV30 and TRBJ2-7; 9 positions agree with TRBD1. Germline trimming cut 1 base from V and 5 bases from J; bases unmatched to any gene: 0. This CDR3 comprises 12 residues. In germline, CDR1 is GTSNPN, CDR2 SVGIG (reference sequence). CDR3: CAWSDRGHEQYF. The CDR3 DNA sequence: TGTGCCTGGAGTGACAGGGGGCACGAGCAGTACTTC. The complete variable domain, with remaining parts taken from reference TRBV30 and TRBJ2-7, reads SQTIHQWPATLVQPVGSPLSLECTVEGTSNPNLYWYRQAAGRGLQLLFYSVGIGQISSEVPQNLSASRPQDRQFILSSKKLLLSDSGFYLCAWSDRGHEQYFGPGTRLTVT.

This chain connects TRBV25-1 to TRBJ2-2; the D gene is possibly TRBD2 (7 bases). The CDR3 runs to 15 residues. Trimming shortened V by 6 bases and J by 4 bases, and 15 bases separated the two germline ends. The germline gives CDR1 MGHDK, CDR2 SYGVNS. CDR3 coding DNA: TGTGCCAGCAGGCGGGGGCAGAGCTTCACCGGGGAGCTGTTTTTT. Translated: CASRRGQSFTGELFF.

This clonotype was counted only a few times. V and J are TRBV6-1 and TRBJ2-7, with D possibly being TRBD2 (6 bases). Germline CDR1 is MNHNS and CDR2 is SASEGT. V was clipped by 4 bases and J by 0 bases, with 16 bases between them. The CDR3 loop spans 16 amino acids. In DNA, the CDR3 is TGTGCCAGCAGTGCTGTCTGGGGAGGAAGCTCCTACGAGCAGTACTTC. Protein product: CASSAVWGGSSYEQYF.

The V and J genes are TRBV2 and TRBJ2-7; 8 positions match TRBD2. V lost 7 bases, J lost 3 bases, and 2 bases stayed unmatched. The CDR3 runs to 12 residues. Germline CDR1 is SNHLY and CDR2 is FYNNEI. CDR3 DNA: TGTGCCAGCATCGGGGGGGGCTACGAGCAGTACTTC. Amino acids: CASIGGGYEQYF.

The chain carries TRBV28 and TRBJ2-2, with D possibly called TRBD1 or TRBD2 (5 bases each). CDR1 is MDHEN and CDR2 is SYDVKM in the germline V gene. The length of the CDR3 is 16 residues. Trimming cost V 8 bases and J 0 bases, with 16 bases left between them. CDR3 nucleotide sequence: TGTGCCAGCGTCAACTTACGGGGCGCGAACACCGGGGAGCTGTTTTTT. This gives the protein CASVNLRGANTGELFF.

CDR3 in amino acids: CASSVWTGNEQFF. DNA for the CDR3: TGTGCCAGCAGCGTATGGACAGGCAATGAGCAGTTCTTC. This sequence joins TRBV7-9 and TRBJ2-1; TRBD1 agrees at 7 bases. The CDR3 loop spans 13 amino acids. V lost 5 bases and J lost 6; bases outside the gene matches: 4. Germline V lookup: CDR1 SEHNR, CDR2 FQNEAQ (reference sequence).

This rearrangement joins TRBV3-1 to TRBJ2-3; D is possibly TRBD2 (6 bases). In germline, CDR1 is LGHDT, CDR2 YNNKEL (reference sequence). The CDR3 length is 15 residues. Trimming shortened V by 4 bases and J by 5 bases, and 16 bases separated the two germline ends. The CDR3 DNA reads as TGTGCCAGCAGCCCCCTTGGAGGGCTGCTAGATACGCAGTATTTT. The encoded protein is CASSPLGGLLDTQYF.

About this clonotype itself: One junction end disagrees with the germline gene, perhaps due to a read error. The chain employs TRBV27 and TRBJ2-3; D gene uncertain. Germline values: CDR1 MNHEY, CDR2 SMNVEV (reference sequence). This CDR3 has 15 residues. The CDR3 sequence is CASKFGLINTDTQYF. The CDR3 DNA is TGCGCCAGCAAGTTCGGGCTAATCAACACAGATACGCAGTATTTT.

The J gene is TRBJ1-6, the V gene TRBV5-1; perhaps TRBD1 as D (5 bases). Between the trimmed V and J ends, which lost 2 bases and 5 bases, there was a span of 35 bases. The CDR3 extends over 23 amino acids. Germline V gene lookup returns CDR1 SGHRS and CDR2 YFSETQ. The CDR3 is CASSLIQADWDFRSKSDNSPLHF. CDR3 nucleotide sequence: TGCGCCAGCAGCTTAATTCAGGCAGATTGGGACTTCAGATCCAAGTCCGATAATTCACCCCTCCACTTT.

In this sample, this clonotype turned up many times. The rearrangement uses TRBV11-2 and TRBJ2-7; 13 bases fit TRBD2. The V segment lost 6 bases and the J segment 2 bases; nucleotides outside the gene matches: 1. The CDR3 spans 14 residues. Germline CDR1 is SGHAT and CDR2 is FQNNGV. CDR3 coding DNA: TGTGCCAGCAGACTAGCGGGGGGGACCTACGAGCAGTACTTC. Encoded protein: CASRLAGGTYEQYF.

The rearrangement links TRBV6-6 to TRBJ1-1; TRBD1 might be the D (5 bases). Trimming shortened V by 0 bases and J by 7 bases, and 9 bases separated the two germline ends. This CDR3 region has 13 residues. Germline CDR1 and CDR2: MNHNY and SVGAGI (reference sequence). The DNA of the CDR3 is TGTGCCAGCAGTTACTCTCGGGGGGATGAAGCTTTCTTT. Translated: CASSYSRGDEAFF.

The count of this clonotype is one. The V and J genes are TRBV7-2 and TRBJ2-3; perhaps TRBD1 as D (5 bases). The germline V and J ends were trimmed by 5 bases and 3 bases, with 9 bases remaining between them. The CDR3 loop spans 13 amino acids. Germline lookup yields CDR1 SGHTA and CDR2 FQGNSA. CDR3 DNA: TGTACCAGCAGCGGGCGACAGACAGATACGCAGTATTTT. This encodes CTSSGRQTDTQYF.

The V call is TRBV30, the J call TRBJ2-7; possible D gene TRBD2, 6 bases. From germline, CDR1 is GTSNPN and CDR2 SVGIG (reference sequence). The V and J ends lost 0 bases and 0 bases respectively, with 15 bases between them. The CDR3 spans 16 residues. The CDR3 nucleotides read TGTGCCTGGAGTGTCAGGCGGGGATGGAGCTCCTACGAGCAGTACTTC. Amino acids: CAWSVRRGWSSYEQYF.

This clonotype was picked up a small number of times. CDR3 bases: TGTGCCAGCAGTGAAAGAAGAGGGGGCGGGTACGAGCAGTACTTC. Protein product: CASSERRGGGYEQYF. This chain uses TRBV6-1 with TRBJ2-5; 7 bases line up with TRBD1. The better agreement between TRBJ2-7 and the DNA end casts doubt on the J call. The CDR3 consists of 15 residues. Looked up from germline, CDR1 is MNHNS and CDR2 is SASEGT.

This chain connects TRBV10-3 to TRBJ2-5, with D perhaps assigned TRBD1 or TRBD2 (6 bases each). The end of the DNA fits TRBJ2-7 better, so the J call may be wrong. Germline CDR1 ENHRY, CDR2 SYGVKD. CDR3 length: 12 amino acids. Written as DNA, the CDR3 is TGTGCCATCGCGAGTAGGGGGGACGAGCAGTACTTC. Translated: CAIASRGDEQYF.

The genes are TRBV4-2 and TRBJ2-7; D is unclear. Trimming removed 1 base from V and 7 bases from J, with 20 bases in between. This CDR3 is built from 16 residues. Germline V gene lookup returns CDR1 LGHNA and CDR2 YNFKEQ. The CDR3 coding sequence is TGTGCCAGCAGCCAAGCCAAGAATCATTTCCACAATGAGCAGTACTTC. This translates into CASSQAKNHFHNEQYF.

This sequence joins TRBV20-1 and TRBJ2-6, with D maybe TRBD2 (6 bases). Germline-derived CDR1 and CDR2 are DFQATT and SNEGSKA (reference sequence). The V gene lost 3 bases and the J gene lost 2 bases, with 11 bases spanning the gap. This CDR3 has 15 residues. The CDR3 loop reads CSASRRGAGANVLTF. The CDR3 region has the DNA TGCAGTGCTAGTAGGAGGGGCGCTGGGGCCAACGTCCTGACTTTC.

In its sample, this clonotype was seen a few times. V usage is TRBV5-1 and J usage is TRBJ2-7; D remains unclear. The germline gives CDR1 SGHRS, CDR2 YFSETQ. V was shortened by 0 bases and J by 2 bases, with 18 bases between the two germline ends. CDR3 length: 17 residues. CDR3 DNA: TGCGCCAGCAGCTTGGGCGGTATCTCAGTGGGTGCCTACGAGCAGTACTTC. It codes for CASSLGGISVGAYEQYF.

The chain joins TRBV20-1 to TRBJ2-3, with TRBD2 matching over 9 bases. Germline CDR1 reads DFQATT; CDR2 reads SNEGSKA (reference sequence). The CDR3 runs 15 residues. V lost 3 bases, J lost 0 bases, and 4 bases stayed unmatched. The CDR3 loop reads CSASTSGFSTDTQYF. The DNA for the CDR3 is TGCAGTGCTAGTACTAGCGGGTTCAGCACAGATACGCAGTATTTT.

The chain joins TRBV2 to TRBJ2-3; D unresolved. The CDR3 has 14 residues. V was clipped by 2 bases and J by 0 bases, with 6 bases between them. The germline gives CDR1 SNHLY, CDR2 FYNNEI. The CDR3 here is CASSERVSTDTQYF. CDR3 nucleotides: TGTGCCAGCAGTGAAAGGGTTAGCACAGATACGCAGTATTTT.

This clonotype showed up just a few times. The chain recombines TRBV27 with TRBJ1-5; perhaps TRBD1 as D (6 bases). Germline V lookup: CDR1 MNHEY, CDR2 SMNVEV (reference sequence). V dropped 6 bases and J dropped 2 bases, with 11 bases sitting between them. There are 14 residues in the CDR3. CDR3 loop: CASSRYRGNQPQHF. As DNA, the CDR3 is TGTGCCAGCAGCCGATACAGGGGCAATCAGCCCCAGCATTTT.

The chain links TRBV7-6 to TRBJ2-7; D is perhaps TRBD2 (6 bases). The CDR3 sequence is 14 residues long. The germline CDR1 and CDR2 sequences are SGHVS and FNYEAQ. Trimming removed 5 bases from V and 2 bases from J, with 13 bases in between. CDR3 region: CASSIPGLPYEQYF. The DNA of the CDR3 is TGTGCCAGCAGCATACCGGGACTTCCCTACGAGCAGTACTTC. The complete variable domain, with remaining parts taken from reference TRBV7-6 and TRBJ2-7, reads GAGVSQSPRYKVTKRGQDVALRCDPISGHVSLYWYRQALGQGPEFLTYFNYEAQQDKSGLPNDRFSAERPEGSISTLTIQRTEQRDSAMYRCASSIPGLPYEQYFGPGTRLTVT.

The rearrangement uses TRBV6-2 or TRBV6-3 and TRBJ1-2; D perhaps matches TRBD1 (5 bases). Per the germline V gene, CDR1 is MNHEY and CDR2 is SVGEGT. The CDR3 has 11 amino acids. Trimming stripped 7 bases from V and 3 bases from J, with 6 bases between. This CDR3 reads CASKGHYGYTF. The CDR3 coding sequence is TGTGCCAGCAAGGGACACTATGGCTACACCTTC.

This clonotype was counted at least ten times. CDR3 bases: TGCGCCAGCAGCCAAATGGGAATAGAGACCCAGTACTTC. Protein product: CASSQMGIETQYF. This chain links TRBV4-1 with TRBJ2-5; D unclear. Germline V gives CDR1 MGHRA, CDR2 YSYEKL. The CDR3 sequence is 13 residues long. Trimming removed 2 bases from V and 4 bases from J, with 8 bases in between.

V is TRBV20-1 and J is TRBJ2-1, with 7 nucleotides matching TRBD2. With V trimmed by 1 base and J by 7 bases, 13 bases remained unmatched. The length of the CDR3 is 16 residues. In germline, CDR1 is DFQATT, CDR2 SNEGSKA (reference sequence). The CDR3 region is CSARALEAGAGNEQFF. Here the CDR3 DNA reads TGCAGTGCTAGAGCTCTCGAGGCGGGAGCGGGGAATGAGCAGTTCTTC.